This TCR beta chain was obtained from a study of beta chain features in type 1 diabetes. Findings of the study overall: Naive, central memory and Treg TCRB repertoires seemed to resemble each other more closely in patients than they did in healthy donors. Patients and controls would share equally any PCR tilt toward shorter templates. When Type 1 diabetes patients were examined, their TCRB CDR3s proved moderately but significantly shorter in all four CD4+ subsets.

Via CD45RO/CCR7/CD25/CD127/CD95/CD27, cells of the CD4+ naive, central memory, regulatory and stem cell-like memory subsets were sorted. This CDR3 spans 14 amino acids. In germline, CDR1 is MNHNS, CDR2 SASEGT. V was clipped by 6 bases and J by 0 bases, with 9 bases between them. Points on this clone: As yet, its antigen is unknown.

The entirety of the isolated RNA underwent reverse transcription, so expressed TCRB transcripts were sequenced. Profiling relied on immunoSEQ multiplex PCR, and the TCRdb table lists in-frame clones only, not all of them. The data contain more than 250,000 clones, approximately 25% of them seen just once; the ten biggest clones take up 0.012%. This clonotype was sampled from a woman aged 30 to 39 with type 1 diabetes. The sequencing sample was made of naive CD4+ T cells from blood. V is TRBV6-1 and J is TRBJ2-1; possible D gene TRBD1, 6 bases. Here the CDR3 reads CASRRDNSYNEQFF. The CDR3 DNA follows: TGTGCCAGCAGGAGGGACAACTCCTACAATGAGCAGTTCTTC.